This entry describes one T cell receptor beta chain. The table lists this clone with a few counts. The antigen this receptor binds is unknown. One base away there is no much larger clone; base qualities are not given. This specimen comes from a study of graft-versus-host responses after intestinal transplantation (dated by TCRdb to the early 2020s). Background on the whole study: Multivisceral, liver-intestinal, or isolated intestinal transplants were received by the recipients. Every recipient was given anti-thymocyte globulin induction, then maintenance tacrolimus and steroids for around three years. To identify alloreactive clones, pre-transplant mixed lymphocyte reaction products were sequenced and then compared with unstimulated pre-transplant donor and recipient T cells. The cohort enrolled about 23 intestinal transplant recipients, one of whom was a retransplant, and a few patients without pretransplant specimens were excluded. After intestinal transplantation, graft-versus-host and host-versus-graft alloreactive T cell clones in the graft, circulation and bone marrow were tracked using bulk TCR-beta CDR3 sequencing. Rather than being sequenced by the commercial service, samples from a few later patients were sequenced in-house on an Illumina MiSeq and processed with MiXCR. Donor T cell macrochimerism was defined as a peak of at least 4% donor T cells among recipient peripheral blood mononuclear cells.

Blood samples were collected up to 4 times in the first month after transplant and then at least monthly when available. Receptors were amplified or captured by the immunoSEQ multiplex PCR assay. Adaptive Biotechnologies carried out high-throughput TCR-beta CDR3 sequencing of genomic DNA for most patients. In the original analysis: TCR sequencing data were retrieved from Adaptive's ImmunoSEQ software for some 19 patients, whereas three other patients were processed with MiXCR and VDJtools. Because the origin of CDR3 nucleotide sequences shared between donor and recipient could not be assigned, those sequences were removed. At least 2-fold expansion over unstimulated cells and a minimum CFSE-low frequency of 0.002% (template counts) or 0.001% (read counts) were required for clones to be classified as alloreactive. Clones detected in sequenced pre-transplant spleen, lymph node, or MLR CFSE-low populations of the donor or recipient were defined as mappable. Cumulative frequency of alloreactive clones was calculated as a percentage of all sequences weighted by copy number. TCRdb limited this immuneACCESS table to in-frame rearrangements with V and J called. A share of clones is missing; checked studies link under half to unresolved V genes, and the rest is unexplained. That table furnishes V, J and clone size, whereas the DNA furnished D and trimming. Here the sample has around 23,000 clones; 75% to 90% occur a single time. Clones ranked in the top ten supply 0.96% of the sample.

Trimming removed 3 bases from V and 2 bases from J; the gene matches leave 4 bases unexplained. Inclusive of the bounding cysteine and phenylalanine, the CDR3 is 15 residues long. Only the CDR3 DNA is retained, 45 bases long and in frame from the first base. The study at large found these results: High GvH to HvG T cell clonal ratios were observed in the allografts of patients with donor T cell macrochimerism. Early after transplant, declines in HvG clones were associated with peak levels of circulating GvH clones. The relatively low number and heterogeneity of intestinal transplant patients limited the conclusions. GvH clones were detected in recipient bone marrow, and some of these GvH clones were observed earlier in ileal mucosa or blood, consistent with an intestinal mucosal origin.

The chain is assembled from TRBV5-3 and TRBJ2-7; 11 junctional bases match TRBD1. TRBV5-3 is an open reading frame whose function is uncertain. The specimen comprised PBMCs, sampled nearly 470 days after intestinal transplant. The receptor was isolated from a human patient who received an intestinal transplant, so some T cells may come from the graft donor. The CDR3 region: CARSYGQGATYEQYF. The nucleotides read TGTGCCAGAAGCTACGGACAGGGGGCGACCTACGAGCAGTACTTC.